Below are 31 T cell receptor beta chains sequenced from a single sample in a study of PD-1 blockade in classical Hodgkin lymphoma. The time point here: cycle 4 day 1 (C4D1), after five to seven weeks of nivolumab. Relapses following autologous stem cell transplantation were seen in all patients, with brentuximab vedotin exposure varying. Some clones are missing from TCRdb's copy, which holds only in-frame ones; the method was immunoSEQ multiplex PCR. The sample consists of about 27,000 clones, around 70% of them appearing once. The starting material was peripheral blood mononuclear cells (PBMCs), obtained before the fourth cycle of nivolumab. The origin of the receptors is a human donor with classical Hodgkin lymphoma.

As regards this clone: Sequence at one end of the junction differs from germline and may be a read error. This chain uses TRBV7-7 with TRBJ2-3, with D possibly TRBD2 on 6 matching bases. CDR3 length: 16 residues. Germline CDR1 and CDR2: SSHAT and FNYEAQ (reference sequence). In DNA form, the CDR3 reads TGTGCTAGCAGCTTGTTACCCGGGCGGGGAACCGATACGCAGTATTTT. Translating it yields CASSLLPGRGTDTQYF.

CDR3 region: CASSPGHSQPQHF. CDR3 nucleotides: TGTGCCAGCAGTCCGGGGCACAGCCAGCCCCAGCATTTT. The chain couples TRBV6-1 to TRBJ1-5, with D perhaps matching TRBD1 (5 bases). Trimming shortened V by 5 bases and J by 7 bases, and 12 bases separated the two germline ends. The CDR3 spans 13 residues. Per germline, CDR1 MNHNS and CDR2 SASEGT.

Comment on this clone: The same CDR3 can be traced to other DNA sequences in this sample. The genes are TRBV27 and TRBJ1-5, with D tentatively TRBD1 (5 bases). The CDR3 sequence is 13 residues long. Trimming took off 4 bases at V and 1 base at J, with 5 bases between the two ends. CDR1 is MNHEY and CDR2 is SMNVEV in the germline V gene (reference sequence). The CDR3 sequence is CASSWDSNQPQHF. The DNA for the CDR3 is TGTGCCAGCAGTTGGGACAGCAATCAGCCCCAGCATTTT.

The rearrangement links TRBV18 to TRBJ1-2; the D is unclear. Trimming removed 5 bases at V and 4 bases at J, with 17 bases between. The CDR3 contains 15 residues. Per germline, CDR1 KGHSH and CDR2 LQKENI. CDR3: CASSNEDGIIYGYTF. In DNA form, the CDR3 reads TGTGCCAGCTCAAACGAGGATGGAATTATCTATGGCTACACCTTC.

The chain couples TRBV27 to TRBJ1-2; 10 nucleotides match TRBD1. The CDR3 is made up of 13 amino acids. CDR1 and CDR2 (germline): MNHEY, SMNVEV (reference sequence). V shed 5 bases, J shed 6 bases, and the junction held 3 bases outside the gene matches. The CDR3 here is CASSGDRGHGYTF. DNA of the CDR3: TGTGCCAGCAGTGGGGACAGGGGCCATGGCTACACCTTC.

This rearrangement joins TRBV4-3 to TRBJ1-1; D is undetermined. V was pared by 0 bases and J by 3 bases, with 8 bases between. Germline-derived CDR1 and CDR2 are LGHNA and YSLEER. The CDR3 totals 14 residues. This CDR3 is CASSQEWADTEAFF. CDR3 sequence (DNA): TGCGCCAGCAGCCAAGAGTGGGCCGACACTGAAGCTTTCTTT.

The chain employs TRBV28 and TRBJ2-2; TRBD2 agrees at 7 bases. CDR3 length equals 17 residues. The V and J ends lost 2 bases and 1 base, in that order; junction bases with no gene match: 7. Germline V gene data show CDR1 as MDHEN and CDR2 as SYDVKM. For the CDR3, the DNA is TGTGCCAGCAGTTTAGGGACGGCGGGGGTGAACACCGGGGAGCTGTTTTTT. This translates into CASSLGTAGVNTGELFF.

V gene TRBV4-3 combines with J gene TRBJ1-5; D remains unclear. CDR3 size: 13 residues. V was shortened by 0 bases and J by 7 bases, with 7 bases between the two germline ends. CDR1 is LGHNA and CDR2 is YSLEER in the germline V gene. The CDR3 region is CASSQETGQPQHF. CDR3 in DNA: TGCGCCAGCAGCCAAGAGACCGGACAGCCCCAGCATTTT.

The CDR3: CASSLQGGNYGYTF. For the CDR3, the DNA is TGTGCCAGCAGCCTTCAGGGGGGTAACTATGGCTACACCTTC. The gene calls are TRBV7-8 and TRBJ1-2; 7 bases are shared with TRBD1. This CDR3 has 14 residues. Looked up from germline, CDR1 is SGHVS and CDR2 is FQNEAQ. The V segment lost 5 bases and the J segment 1 base; nucleotides outside the gene matches: 4.

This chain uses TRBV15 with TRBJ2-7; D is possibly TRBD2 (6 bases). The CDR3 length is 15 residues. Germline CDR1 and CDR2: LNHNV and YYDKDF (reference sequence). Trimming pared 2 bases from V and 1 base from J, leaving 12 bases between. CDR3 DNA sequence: TGTGCCACCAGCAGAACCCGGGACTTTTCCTACGAGCAGTACTTC. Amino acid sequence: CATSRTRDFSYEQYF.

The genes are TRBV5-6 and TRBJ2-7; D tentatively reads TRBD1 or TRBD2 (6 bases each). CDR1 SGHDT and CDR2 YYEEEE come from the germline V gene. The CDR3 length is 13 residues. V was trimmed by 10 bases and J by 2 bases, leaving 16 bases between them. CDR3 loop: CASSSGAPYEQYF. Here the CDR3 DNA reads TGTGCCTCCTCGTCGGGGGCCCCCTACGAGCAGTACTTC. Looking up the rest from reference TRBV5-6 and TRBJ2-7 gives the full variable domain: DAGVTQSPTHLIKTRGQQVTLRCSPKSGHDTVSWYQQALGQGPQFIFQYYEEEERQRGNFPDRFSGHQFPNYSSELNVNALLLGDSALYLCASSSGAPYEQYFGPGTRLTVT.

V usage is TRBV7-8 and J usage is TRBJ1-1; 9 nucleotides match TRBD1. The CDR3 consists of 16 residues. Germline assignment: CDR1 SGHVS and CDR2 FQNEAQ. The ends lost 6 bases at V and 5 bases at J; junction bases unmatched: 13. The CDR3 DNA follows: TGTGCCAGCAGTTCCCTGACCGGGACAGGGTTAACTGAAGCTTTCTTT. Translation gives CASSSLTGTGLTEAFF. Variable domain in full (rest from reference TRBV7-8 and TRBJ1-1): GAGVSQSPRYKVAKRGQDVALRCDPISGHVSLFWYQQALGQGPEFLTYFQNEAQLDKSGLPSDRFFAERPEGSVSTLKIQRTQQEDSAVYLCASSSLTGTGLTEAFFGQGTRLTVV.

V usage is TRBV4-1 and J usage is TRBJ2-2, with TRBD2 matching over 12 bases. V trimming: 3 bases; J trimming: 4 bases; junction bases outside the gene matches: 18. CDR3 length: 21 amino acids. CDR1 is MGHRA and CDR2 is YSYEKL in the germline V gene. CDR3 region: CASSHPPWTSGNLRGTGELFF. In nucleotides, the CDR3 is TGCGCCAGCAGCCATCCCCCCTGGACTAGCGGGAACCTTCGGGGCACCGGGGAGCTGTTTTTT.

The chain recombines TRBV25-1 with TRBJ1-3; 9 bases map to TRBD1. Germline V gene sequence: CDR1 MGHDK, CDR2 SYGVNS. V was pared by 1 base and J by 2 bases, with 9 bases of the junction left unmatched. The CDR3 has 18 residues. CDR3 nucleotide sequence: TGTGCCAGCAGTGAATTTGCGGGACAGGGAAAACCTGGAAACACCATATATTTT. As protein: CASSEFAGQGKPGNTIYF.

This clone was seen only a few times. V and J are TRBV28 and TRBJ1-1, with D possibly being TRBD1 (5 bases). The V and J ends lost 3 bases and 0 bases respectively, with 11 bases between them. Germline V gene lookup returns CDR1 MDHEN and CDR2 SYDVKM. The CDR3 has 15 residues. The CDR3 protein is CASSFGGDLNTEAFF. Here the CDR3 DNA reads TGTGCCAGCAGTTTCGGAGGGGATTTGAACACTGAAGCTTTCTTT. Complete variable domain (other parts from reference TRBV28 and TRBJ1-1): DVKVTQSSRYLVKRTGEKVFLECVQDMDHENMFWYRQDPGLGLRLIYFSYDVKMKEKGDIPEGYSVSREKKERFSLILESASTNQTSMYLCASSFGGDLNTEAFFGQGTRLTVV.

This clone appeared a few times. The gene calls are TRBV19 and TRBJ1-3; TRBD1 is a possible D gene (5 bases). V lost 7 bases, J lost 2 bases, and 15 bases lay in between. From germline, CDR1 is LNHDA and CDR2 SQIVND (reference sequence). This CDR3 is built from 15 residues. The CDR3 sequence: CASIRGGTAGNTIYF. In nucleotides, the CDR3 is TGTGCCAGTATAAGAGGCGGGACGGCTGGAAACACCATATATTTT.

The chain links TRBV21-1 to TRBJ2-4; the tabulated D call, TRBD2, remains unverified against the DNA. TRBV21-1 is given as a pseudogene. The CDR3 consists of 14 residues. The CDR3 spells CAPKEYVAKNIQYF. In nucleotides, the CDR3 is TGTGCCCCCAAAGAGTACGTAGCCAAAAACATTCAGTACTTC.

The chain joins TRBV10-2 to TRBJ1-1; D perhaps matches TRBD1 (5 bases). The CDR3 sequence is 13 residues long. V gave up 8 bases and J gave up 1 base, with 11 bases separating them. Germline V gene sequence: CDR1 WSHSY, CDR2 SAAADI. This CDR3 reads CASYLQENTEAFF. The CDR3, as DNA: TGCGCCAGCTACTTACAGGAGAACACTGAAGCTTTCTTT.

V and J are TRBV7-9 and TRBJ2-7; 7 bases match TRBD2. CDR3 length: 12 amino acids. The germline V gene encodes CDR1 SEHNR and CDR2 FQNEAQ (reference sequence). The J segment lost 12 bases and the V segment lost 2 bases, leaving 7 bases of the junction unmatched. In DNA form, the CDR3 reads TGTGCCAGCAGCTTATACCTAGCGGAGGTGTACTTC. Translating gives CASSLYLAEVYF.

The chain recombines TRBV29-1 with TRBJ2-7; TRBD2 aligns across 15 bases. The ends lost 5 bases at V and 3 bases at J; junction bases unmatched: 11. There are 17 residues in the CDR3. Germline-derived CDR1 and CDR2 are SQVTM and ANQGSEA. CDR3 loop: CSVRTSGRASTLYEQYF. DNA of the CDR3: TGCAGCGTTCGGACTAGCGGGAGGGCTTCAACCCTCTACGAGCAGTACTTC.

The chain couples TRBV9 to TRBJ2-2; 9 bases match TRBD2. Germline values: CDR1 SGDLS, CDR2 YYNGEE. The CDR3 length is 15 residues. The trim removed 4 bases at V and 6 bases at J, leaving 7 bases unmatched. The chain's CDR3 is CASSPGSGRAGELFF. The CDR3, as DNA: TGTGCCAGCAGCCCCGGTAGCGGGAGAGCCGGGGAGCTGTTTTTT. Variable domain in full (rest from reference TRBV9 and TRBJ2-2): DSGVTQTPKHLITATGQRVTLRCSPRSGDLSVYWYQQSLDQGLQFLIQYYNGEERAKGNILERFSAQQFPDLHSELNLSSLELGDSALYFCASSPGSGRAGELFFGEGSRLTVL.

CDR3: CASSTQGAQNEKLFF. DNA for the CDR3: TGTGCCAGCAGTACGCAGGGGGCGCAAAATGAAAAACTGTTTTTT. The chain links TRBV2 to TRBJ1-4; 8 nucleotides agree with TRBD1. Germline CDR1 reads SNHLY; CDR2 reads FYNNEI. V gave up 5 bases and J gave up 5 bases; unmatched junction bases: 7. There are 15 residues in the CDR3.

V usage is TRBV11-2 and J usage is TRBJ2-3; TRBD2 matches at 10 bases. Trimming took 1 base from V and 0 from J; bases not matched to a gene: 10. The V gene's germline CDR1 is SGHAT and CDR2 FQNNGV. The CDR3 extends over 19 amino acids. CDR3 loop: CASSLGALAGDPSTDTQYF. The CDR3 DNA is TGTGCCAGCAGCTTAGGAGCTCTAGCGGGAGACCCTAGCACAGATACGCAGTATTTT.

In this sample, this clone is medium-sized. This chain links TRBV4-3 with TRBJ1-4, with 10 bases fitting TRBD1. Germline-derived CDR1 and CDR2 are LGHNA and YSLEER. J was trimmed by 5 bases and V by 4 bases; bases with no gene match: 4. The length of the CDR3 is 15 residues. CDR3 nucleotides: TGCGCCAGCAGCCGGTCGACAGGGGGCAATGAAAAACTGTTTTTT. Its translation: CASSRSTGGNEKLFF.

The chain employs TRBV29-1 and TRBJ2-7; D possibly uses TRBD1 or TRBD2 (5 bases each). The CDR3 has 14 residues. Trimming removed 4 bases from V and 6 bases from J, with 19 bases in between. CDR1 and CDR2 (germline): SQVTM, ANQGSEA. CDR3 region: CSVGRQGRSSEQYF. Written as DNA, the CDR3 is TGCAGCGTTGGGAGGCAGGGTAGGTCGAGCGAGCAGTACTTC.

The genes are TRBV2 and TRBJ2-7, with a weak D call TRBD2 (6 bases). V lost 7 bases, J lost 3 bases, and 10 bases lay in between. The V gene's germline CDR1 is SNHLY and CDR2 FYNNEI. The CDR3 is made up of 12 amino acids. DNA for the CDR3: TGTGCCAGCATTAAGGAGGGCTACGAGCAGTACTTC. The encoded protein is CASIKEGYEQYF.

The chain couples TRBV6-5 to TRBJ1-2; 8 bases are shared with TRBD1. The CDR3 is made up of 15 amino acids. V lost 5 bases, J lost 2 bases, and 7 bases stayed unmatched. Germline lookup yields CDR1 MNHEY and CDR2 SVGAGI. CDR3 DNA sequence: TGTGCCAGCAGTGCGACAACAGGGGGAAACTATGGCTACACCTTC. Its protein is CASSATTGGNYGYTF.

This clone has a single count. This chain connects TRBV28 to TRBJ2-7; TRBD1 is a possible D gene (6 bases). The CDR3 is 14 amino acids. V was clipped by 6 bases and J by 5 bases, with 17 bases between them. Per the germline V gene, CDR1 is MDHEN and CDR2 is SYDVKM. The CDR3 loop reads CASSLDRDLNEQYF. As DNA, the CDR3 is TGTGCCAGCAGCCTGGACAGAGATCTGAACGAGCAGTACTTC.

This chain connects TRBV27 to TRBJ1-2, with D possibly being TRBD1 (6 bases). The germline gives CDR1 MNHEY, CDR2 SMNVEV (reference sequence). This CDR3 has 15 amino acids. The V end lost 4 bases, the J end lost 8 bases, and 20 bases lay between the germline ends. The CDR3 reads CASSYGLGGARGYTF. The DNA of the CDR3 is TGTGCCAGCAGTTATGGGTTGGGGGGGGCTCGGGGCTACACCTTC.

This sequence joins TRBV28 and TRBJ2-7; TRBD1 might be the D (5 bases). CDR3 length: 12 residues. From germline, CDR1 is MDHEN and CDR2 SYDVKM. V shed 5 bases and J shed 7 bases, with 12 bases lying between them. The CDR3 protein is CASSDSTLEQYF. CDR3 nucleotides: TGTGCCAGCAGTGACAGTACCCTGGAGCAGTACTTC.

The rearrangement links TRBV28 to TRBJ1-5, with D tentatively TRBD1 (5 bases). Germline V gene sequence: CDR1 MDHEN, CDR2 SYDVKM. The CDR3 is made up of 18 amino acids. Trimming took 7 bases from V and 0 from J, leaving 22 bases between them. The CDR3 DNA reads TGTGCCAGCACCTCTCCGCAGGGACCGGGATATAGCAATCAGCCCCAGCATTTT. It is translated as CASTSPQGPGYSNQPQHF.